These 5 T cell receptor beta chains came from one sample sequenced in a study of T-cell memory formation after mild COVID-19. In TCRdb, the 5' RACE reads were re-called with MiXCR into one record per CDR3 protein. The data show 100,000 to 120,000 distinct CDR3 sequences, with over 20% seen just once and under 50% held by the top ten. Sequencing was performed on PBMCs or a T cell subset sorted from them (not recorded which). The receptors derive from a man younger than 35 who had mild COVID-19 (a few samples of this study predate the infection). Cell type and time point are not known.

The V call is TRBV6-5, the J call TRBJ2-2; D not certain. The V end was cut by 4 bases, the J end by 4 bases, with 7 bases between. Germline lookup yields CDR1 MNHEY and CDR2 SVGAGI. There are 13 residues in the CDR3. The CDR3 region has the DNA TGTGCCAGCAGTTCGGGCGGCACCGGGGAGCTGTTTTTT. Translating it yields CASSSGGTGELFF.

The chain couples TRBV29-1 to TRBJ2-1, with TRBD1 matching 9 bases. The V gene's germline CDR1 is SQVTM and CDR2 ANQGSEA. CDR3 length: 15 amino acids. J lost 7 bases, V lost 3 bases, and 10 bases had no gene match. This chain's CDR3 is CSVEGPGQGENEQFF. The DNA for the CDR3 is TGCAGCGTTGAGGGACCGGGACAGGGTGAAAATGAGCAGTTCTTC.

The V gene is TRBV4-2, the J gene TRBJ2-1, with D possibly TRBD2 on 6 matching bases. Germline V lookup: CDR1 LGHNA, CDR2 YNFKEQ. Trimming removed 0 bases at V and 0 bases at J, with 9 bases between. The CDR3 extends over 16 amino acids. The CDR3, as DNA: TGTGCCAGCAGCCAAGAGGAGGGGAACTCCTACAATGAGCAGTTCTTC. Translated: CASSQEEGNSYNEQFF.

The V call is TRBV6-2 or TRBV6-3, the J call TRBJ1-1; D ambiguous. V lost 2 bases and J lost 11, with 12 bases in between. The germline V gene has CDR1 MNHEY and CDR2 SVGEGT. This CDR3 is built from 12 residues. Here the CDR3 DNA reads TGTGCCAGCAGTTACAACAGAGTTGCTGCTTTCTTT. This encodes CASSYNRVAAFF.

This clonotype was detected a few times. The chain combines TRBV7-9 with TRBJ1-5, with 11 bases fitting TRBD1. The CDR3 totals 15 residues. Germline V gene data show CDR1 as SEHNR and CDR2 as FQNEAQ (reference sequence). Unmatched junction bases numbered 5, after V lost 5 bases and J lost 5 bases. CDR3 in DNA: TGTGCCAGCAGCCCGGGACAGGGGGAGGATCAGCCCCAGCATTTT. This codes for CASSPGQGEDQPQHF.